This T cell receptor beta chain comes out of a study of CD8 T cells in Susac syndrome. Study-level findings and limits: The study conceded that its TCR sequencing and HLA analysis involved relatively few individuals.

A quantity of roughly 0.5 to 1 ug RNA underwent reverse transcription using random hexamers. A multiplex approach, immunoSEQ multiplex PCR, amplified TCR beta CDR3 across 54 Vbeta and 13 Jbeta. TCRdb re-derived calls from the immunoSEQ multiplex PCR reads in MiXCR, one entry per CDR3 protein. Counted here are roughly 150,000 distinct CDR3 sequences, 92% occurring once; the ten biggest clones make up 0.08%. A note on this clonotype: Antigen unknown.

The trim removed 1 base at V and 2 bases at J, leaving 8 bases unmatched. Per the germline V gene, CDR1 is GTSNPN and CDR2 is SVGIG (reference sequence). The CDR3 contains 18 residues. The receptor's source is a human donor in good health. V usage is TRBV30 and J usage is TRBJ2-6; 10 bases map to TRBD1. The sample consisted of CD4+ T cells from PBMCs. The chain's CDR3 is CAWSGRRQGAAGANVLTF. In DNA form, the CDR3 reads TGTGCCTGGAGTGGAAGAAGACAGGGGGCTGCTGGGGCCAACGTCCTGACTTTC.